The 4 T cell receptor beta chains below were found in one sample sequenced in a study of cytomegalovirus exposure and HLA in healthy donors. The PCR ran on 60 Vbeta and 13 Jbeta primers. Here immunoSEQ multiplex PCR was the method, and the copy in TCRdb shows in-frame clones only, minus some. Of about 160,000 clones listed, 70% to 80% were seen once; the top ten hold 4.3%. The specimen sequenced was PBMCs. The receptors were gathered from a man aged 40-49 years in good health and CMV-seronegative.

The chain uses TRBV19 and TRBJ1-4; no firm D call. V was cut by 7 bases and J by 8 bases, with 17 bases left in between. Germline CDR1 is LNHDA and CDR2 is SQIVND (reference sequence). The CDR3 loop spans 14 amino acids. CDR3 nucleotide sequence: TGTGCCAGTACCTCCCGGTGGGGAGGAGAAAAACTGTTTTTT. Amino acid sequence: CASTSRWGGEKLFF.

The J gene is TRBJ1-2, the V gene TRBV7-9; 7 bases fit TRBD1. The CDR3 length is 12 residues. CDR1 is SEHNR, CDR2 FQNEAQ, per germline (reference sequence). V lost 5 bases to trimming and J lost 6 bases; unmatched junction nucleotides: 3. CDR3 in amino acids: CASSPGTDGYTF. The CDR3 DNA is TGTGCCAGCAGCCCCGGGACAGATGGCTACACCTTC.

This clone has just one count. This sample includes further DNA sequences coding for the same CDR3. The chain is built from TRBV5-1 and TRBJ2-5; D ambiguous. The CDR3 sequence is 13 residues long. The germline CDR1 and CDR2 sequences are SGHRS and YFSETQ. V gave up 4 bases and J gave up 2 bases, with 9 bases separating them. The CDR3 reads CASSLGGQETQYF. The CDR3 DNA reads TGCGCCAGCAGCCTCGGCGGTCAAGAGACCCAGTACTTC.

The chain couples TRBV7-2 to TRBJ2-7, with 10 bases fitting TRBD1. Per germline, CDR1 SGHTA and CDR2 FQGNSA. The ends lost 5 bases at V and 3 bases at J; junction bases unmatched: 10. The CDR3 length is 16 residues. CDR3 sequence reads: CASSLRVGTGVYEQYF. The CDR3, as DNA: TGTGCCAGCAGCCTCCGGGTTGGGACAGGGGTCTACGAGCAGTACTTC. Filled out from reference TRBV7-2 and TRBJ2-7, the complete variable domain reads GAGVSQSPSNKVTEKGKDVELRCDPISGHTALYWYRQSLGQGLEFLIYFQGNSAPDKSGLPSDRFSAERTGGSVSTLTIQRTQQEDSAVYLCASSLRVGTGVYEQYFGPGTRLTVT.